Presented here are 25 T cell receptor beta chains from one specimen sequenced in a study of cytomegalovirus exposure and HLA in healthy donors. PCR involved 60 Vbeta and 13 Jbeta primers. Sequencing used immunoSEQ multiplex PCR; TCRdb keeps in-frame clones, though not all of them. Found here are 150,000 to 200,000 clones, around 82% of them singletons; the top ten hold around 13%. The sequenced sample was PBMCs. These receptors came from a woman aged 45-65 years in good health and CMV-seropositive.

The chain combines TRBV19 with TRBJ1-5; possible D gene TRBD1, 5 bases. Between the trimmed V and J ends, which lost 5 bases and 8 bases, there was a span of 16 bases. The CDR3 runs to 14 residues. Germline CDR1 is LNHDA and CDR2 is SQIVND (reference sequence). CDR3 loop: CASSVGRSGEPQHF. The CDR3 DNA sequence: TGTGCCAGTAGTGTGGGACGGAGCGGGGAGCCCCAGCATTTT.

This clone was picked up a small number of times. This chain links TRBV7-9 with TRBJ2-5; D gene uncertain. This CDR3 has 11 amino acids. The germline V gene encodes CDR1 SEHNR and CDR2 FQNEAQ (reference sequence). V was trimmed by 5 bases and J by 2 bases, leaving 3 bases between them. CDR3 protein: CASSPQETQYF. DNA for the CDR3: TGTGCCAGCAGCCCGCAAGAGACCCAGTACTTC.

This clone was counted a few times. This chain connects TRBV27 to TRBJ2-7; possibly TRBD1 for D (5 bases). Germline CDR1 is MNHEY and CDR2 is SMNVEV (reference sequence). Trimming removed 5 bases at V and 1 base at J, with 12 bases between. The CDR3 loop spans 14 amino acids. CDR3 amino acids: CASSKWGGSYEQYF. As DNA, the CDR3 is TGTGCCAGCAGTAAGTGGGGCGGATCCTACGAGCAGTACTTC.

J is TRBJ2-1 and V is TRBV4-2; 7 positions match TRBD2. The CDR3 totals 15 residues. CDR1 is LGHNA, CDR2 YNFKEQ, per germline. Trimming at V came to 1 base and at J to 5 bases, leaving 5 bases not matched to a gene. This CDR3 reads CASSQVGLGDNEQFF. In DNA form, the CDR3 reads TGTGCCAGCAGCCAAGTAGGACTAGGAGACAATGAGCAGTTCTTC.

This clone was detected only a few times. The chain has TRBV5-1 and TRBJ2-7, with D possibly TRBD2 on 6 matching bases. V lost 3 bases and J lost 1, with 11 bases in between. Germline lookup yields CDR1 SGHRS and CDR2 YFSETQ. CDR3 length: 14 residues. CDR3 nucleotides: TGCGCCAGCAGCTCGGTAGGGACTTCCTACGAGCAGTACTTC. This encodes CASSSVGTSYEQYF.

The genes are TRBV7-9 and TRBJ2-7, with 9 bases that match TRBD1. Germline-derived CDR1 and CDR2 are SEHNR and FQNEAQ (reference sequence). With V trimmed by 5 bases and J by 4 bases, 9 bases remained unmatched. The CDR3 loop spans 15 amino acids. The CDR3 loop reads CASSREGQGKYEQYF. For the CDR3, the DNA is TGTGCCAGCAGCAGAGAGGGACAGGGAAAATACGAGCAGTACTTC. Full variable domain (missing parts from reference TRBV7-9 and TRBJ2-7): DTGVSQNPRHKITKRGQNVTFRCDPISEHNRLYWYRQTLGQGPEFLTYFQNEAQLEKSRLLSDRFSAERPKGSFSTLEIQRTEQGDSAMYLCASSREGQGKYEQYFGPGTRLTVT.

As concerns this clone: One junction end does not reproduce the germline sequence, and a read error may be involved. The chain carries TRBV7-7 and TRBJ1-4; no clear D gene. The CDR3 is made up of 13 amino acids. Germline V gives CDR1 SSHAT, CDR2 FNYEAQ (reference sequence). For the CDR3, the DNA is TGTGCTAGCAGCCTTATTGAGGGTGAAAAACTGTTTTTT. Translated: CASSLIEGEKLFF.

The gene calls are TRBV7-3 and TRBJ2-7; 12 nucleotides align to TRBD2. The CDR3 consists of 15 residues. CDR1 SGHTA and CDR2 FQGTGA come from the germline V gene. Unmatched junction bases numbered 5, after V lost 5 bases and J lost 3 bases. CDR3 amino acids: CASSPGLAGSYEQYF. In DNA form, the CDR3 reads TGTGCCAGCAGCCCCGGACTAGCGGGGAGCTACGAGCAGTACTTC.

As regards this clone: One end of the junction fails to match germline, which may point to a read error. This chain joins TRBV7-9 and TRBJ2-2, with D perhaps TRBD1 (5 bases). CDR3 size: 15 residues. The germline V gene encodes CDR1 SEHNR and CDR2 FQNEAQ (reference sequence). The CDR3 bases are TGTTCCAGCAGCTTACATCAGGGTAACACCGGGGAGCTGTTTTTT. Translation gives CSSSLHQGNTGELFF.

Details on this clone: Germline and junction disagree at one end, which may indicate a read error. This chain's CDR3 is CASSVVGGGNNEQFF. CDR3 DNA: TGTGCCAGTAGCGTAGTAGGGGGGGGGAACAATGAGCAGTTCTTC. The chain employs TRBV9 and TRBJ2-1; possible D gene TRBD2, 7 bases. Germline values: CDR1 SGDLS, CDR2 YYNGEE. The CDR3 has 15 amino acids.

As to this clone: The same CDR3 can be traced to other DNA sequences in this sample. This sequence joins TRBV2 and TRBJ1-2, with 10 bases that match TRBD1. The germline CDR1 and CDR2 sequences are SNHLY and FYNNEI. The CDR3 covers 12 residues. V was clipped by 8 bases and J by 8 bases; unmatched bases: 5. CDR3 sequence reads: CASSRDRGGYTF. CDR3 bases: TGTGCCAGCTCTCGGGACAGGGGCGGCTACACCTTC.

The gene calls are TRBV5-8 and TRBJ1-1; 8 bases are shared with TRBD1. The CDR3 length is 15 residues. The V gene's germline CDR1 is SGHTS and CDR2 YDEGEE. Trimming at V came to 5 bases and at J to 1 base, leaving 7 bases not matched to a gene. In DNA form, the CDR3 reads TGTGCCAGCAGTTCCCGGGACAGGTGGAACACTGAAGCTTTCTTT. Residues: CASSSRDRWNTEAFF.

The chain couples TRBV2 to TRBJ1-2, with 7 bases that match TRBD1. V shed 8 bases, J shed 6 bases, and the junction held 3 bases outside the gene matches. CDR3 size: 11 residues. Germline V gene lookup returns CDR1 SNHLY and CDR2 FYNNEI. The CDR3 loop is CASFGTDGYTF. The DNA for the CDR3 is TGTGCCAGCTTCGGGACAGATGGCTACACCTTC.

The chain couples TRBV30 to TRBJ1-1; D is ambiguous. The V end was cut by 5 bases, the J end by 1 base, with 11 bases between. The CDR3 runs 13 residues. Germline V gives CDR1 GTSNPN, CDR2 SVGIG (reference sequence). The DNA of the CDR3 is TGTGCCTGGGATTCGCTAGGGAACACTGAAGCTTTCTTT. Translating gives CAWDSLGNTEAFF.

The chain is built from TRBV5-1 and TRBJ2-7, with a weak D call TRBD2 (6 bases). Germline V gene data show CDR1 as SGHRS and CDR2 as YFSETQ. V lost 5 bases and J 4 bases, leaving 16 bases between the germline ends. The CDR3 totals 14 residues. In DNA, the CDR3 is TGCGCCAGCAGGGATTCCGGGACTGTGTACGAGCAGTACTTC. It codes for CASRDSGTVYEQYF.

V and J are TRBV2 and TRBJ1-1; D is unresolved. The CDR3 is 12 amino acids. CDR1 and CDR2 (germline): SNHLY, FYNNEI. With 4 bases removed from V and 1 base from J, the gap between germline ends came to 4 bases. Here the CDR3 reads CASSARNTEAFF. Written as DNA, the CDR3 is TGTGCCAGCAGTGCCCGGAACACTGAAGCTTTCTTT.

This clone appeared a few times. The chain links TRBV2 to TRBJ2-3, with 9 bases identical to TRBD2. CDR3 size: 16 residues. CDR1 is SNHLY, CDR2 FYNNEI, per germline. Trimming took 5 bases from V and 0 from J; bases not matched to a gene: 6. The CDR3 spells CASSLLAGASTDTQYF. The CDR3 DNA reads as TGTGCCAGCAGTCTCTTAGCGGGGGCTAGCACAGATACGCAGTATTTT.

The V gene is TRBV5-8, the J gene TRBJ2-2; 9 bases align to TRBD1. CDR3 length: 15 amino acids. In germline, CDR1 is SGHTS, CDR2 YDEGEE. The junction had 1 base not matched to a gene; V was cut back by 4 bases and J by 0 bases. The DNA of the CDR3 is TGTGCCAGCAGCCGACAGGGGGCGAACACCGGGGAGCTGTTTTTT. Its protein product is CASSRQGANTGELFF. The whole variable domain, filled in from reference TRBV5-8 and TRBJ2-2, reads EAGVTQSPTHLIKTRGQQATLRCSPISGHTSVYWYQQALGLGLQFLLWYDEGEERNRGNFPPRFSGRQFPNYSSELNVNALELEDSALYLCASSRQGANTGELFFGEGSRLTVL.

The rearrangement uses TRBV29-1 and TRBJ1-5, with 7 bases matching TRBD1. Germline CDR1 is SQVTM and CDR2 is ANQGSEA. The length of the CDR3 is 12 residues. Trimming removed 4 bases from V and 6 bases from J; junction bases left unmatched: 3. The CDR3 region has the DNA TGCAGCGTTGGGCAGGGGGTTCAGCCCCAGCATTTT. Its protein is CSVGQGVQPQHF.

The rearrangement joins TRBV4-1 to TRBJ1-1; D unresolved. V was shortened by 4 bases and J by 6 bases, with 21 bases between the two germline ends. This CDR3 has 16 residues. Germline V lookup: CDR1 MGHRA, CDR2 YSYEKL. The CDR3 is CASSPDWVSRVAEAFF. CDR3 coding DNA: TGCGCCAGCAGCCCGGACTGGGTCAGCCGAGTGGCTGAAGCTTTCTTT.

This clone showed up just once. The chain has TRBV13 and TRBJ2-3; TRBD2 agrees at 13 bases. CDR1 is PRHDT, CDR2 FYEKMQ, per germline (reference sequence). There are 21 residues in the CDR3. Losses at the gene ends were 8 bases for V and 2 bases for J; bases not matched to a gene: 22. DNA of the CDR3: TGTGCCAGCCGCTATTCCCCGGTACTAGCGGGGGGGCCTGGGGACACAGATACGCAGTATTTT. The encoded protein is CASRYSPVLAGGPGDTDTQYF.

As DNA, the CDR3 is TGTGCCAGTAGTATAGACCTCTCAACAGGGATTTACATCGAGCAGTACTTC. Its translation is CASSIDLSTGIYIEQYF. This chain joins TRBV19 and TRBJ2-7, with D tentatively TRBD1 (6 bases). Germline V CDR1 and CDR2: LNHDA, SQIVND (reference sequence). The CDR3 is 17 amino acids. V was trimmed by 0 bases and J by 6 bases, leaving 21 bases between them.

Only one count was recorded for this clone. V is TRBV13 and J is TRBJ1-4; tentatively, D is TRBD1 (5 bases). This CDR3 comprises 12 residues. Germline V CDR1 and CDR2: PRHDT, FYEKMQ (reference sequence). Trimming cost V 2 bases and J 12 bases, with 10 bases left between them. The CDR3 region has the DNA TGTGCCAGCAGCTTAAGTTCGGGGGAACTGTTTTTT. Its translation is CASSLSSGELFF.

V and J are TRBV4-1 and TRBJ1-2; unclear D gene. The CDR3 consists of 15 residues. V lost 2 bases and J lost 12, with 22 bases in between. CDR1 and CDR2 from the germline V gene are MGHRA and YSYEKL. The CDR3 nucleotides read TGCGCCAGCAGCCAACTCCCGGGATCTAAAATTATTGACACCTTC. This translates into CASSQLPGSKIIDTF.

The V gene is TRBV30, the J gene TRBJ1-1; tentative D call: TRBD1 (6 bases). The CDR3 is 13 amino acids. Germline V gives CDR1 GTSNPN, CDR2 SVGIG (reference sequence). Deletions cut 4 bases from V and 1 base from J, with 10 bases between. CDR3 in DNA: TGTGCCTGGACAAGGACAGCGAACACTGAAGCTTTCTTT. Protein: CAWTRTANTEAFF.